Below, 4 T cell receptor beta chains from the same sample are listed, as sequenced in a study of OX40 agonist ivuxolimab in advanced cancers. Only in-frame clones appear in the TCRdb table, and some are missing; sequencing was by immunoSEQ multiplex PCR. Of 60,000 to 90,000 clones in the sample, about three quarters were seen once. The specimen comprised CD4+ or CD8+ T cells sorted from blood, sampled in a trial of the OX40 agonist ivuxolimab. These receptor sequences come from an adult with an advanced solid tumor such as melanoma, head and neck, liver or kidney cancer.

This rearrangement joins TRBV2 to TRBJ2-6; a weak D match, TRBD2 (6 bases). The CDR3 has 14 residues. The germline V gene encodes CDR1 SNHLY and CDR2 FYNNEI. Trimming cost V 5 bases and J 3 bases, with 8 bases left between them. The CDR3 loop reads CASSWDFGANVLTF. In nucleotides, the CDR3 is TGTGCCAGCAGTTGGGACTTTGGGGCCAACGTCCTGACTTTC.

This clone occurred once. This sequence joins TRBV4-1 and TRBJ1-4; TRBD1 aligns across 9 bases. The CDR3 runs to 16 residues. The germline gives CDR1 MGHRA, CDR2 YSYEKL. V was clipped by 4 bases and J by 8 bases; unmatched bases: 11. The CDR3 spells CASSPDRGHREEKLFF. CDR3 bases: TGCGCCAGCAGCCCGGACAGGGGCCACAGGGAAGAAAAACTGTTTTTT.

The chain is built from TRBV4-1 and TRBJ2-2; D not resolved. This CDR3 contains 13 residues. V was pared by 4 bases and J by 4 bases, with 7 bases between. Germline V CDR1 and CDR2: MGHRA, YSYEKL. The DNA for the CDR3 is TGCGCCAGCAGCCCCTTGGCCACCGGGGAGCTGTTTTTT. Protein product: CASSPLATGELFF.

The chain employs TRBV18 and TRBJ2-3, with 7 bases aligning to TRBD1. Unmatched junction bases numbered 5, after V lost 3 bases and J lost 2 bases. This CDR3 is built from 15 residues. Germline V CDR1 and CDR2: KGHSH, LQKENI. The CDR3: CASSPLQGTTDTQYF. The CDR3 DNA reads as TGTGCCAGCTCACCCCTACAGGGGACCACAGATACGCAGTATTTT.